The 8 T cell receptor beta chains below come from one sample, sequenced in a study of shared clonotypes between healthy human individuals. This table comes from immunoSEQ multiplex PCR, and its TCRdb copy is limited to in-frame clones, with some not included. The table lists 2 million to 2.5 million clones, 80% to 95% of them singletons, with 0.37% in the top ten. Material: naive CD4+ T cells from PBMCs. Subset reported: CD45RA+ positively selected. The receptors were sampled from a man younger than 30 in good health. Some clones in this sample may be carry-over from other donors' samples.

The V call is TRBV7-6, the J call TRBJ2-1; TRBD1 might be the D (6 bases). The ends were cut back, 3 bases at V and 6 bases at J, with 15 bases in the middle. Per germline, CDR1 SGHVS and CDR2 FNYEAQ. This CDR3 has 15 residues. This CDR3 reads CASSFGTIAGNEQFF. CDR3 nucleotide sequence: TGTGCCAGCAGCTTCGGGACAATAGCAGGCAATGAGCAGTTCTTC.

This clone was detected once. This chain uses TRBV5-4 with TRBJ2-7; D is perhaps TRBD2 (5 bases). The V end was cut by 4 bases, the J end by 6 bases, with 17 bases between. The length of the CDR3 is 14 residues. Germline V lookup: CDR1 SGHNT, CDR2 YYREEE (reference sequence). The CDR3 nucleotides read TGTGCCAGCAGCCTATCCCCCTTTGGGAGCGAGCAGTACTTC. It specifies CASSLSPFGSEQYF. The whole variable domain, remainder taken from reference TRBV5-4 and TRBJ2-7, is ETGVTQSPTHLIKTRGQQVTLRCSSQSGHNTVSWYQQALGQGPQFIFQYYREEENGRGNFPPRFSGLQFPNYSSELNVNALELDDSALYLCASSLSPFGSEQYFGPGTRLTVT.

The chain uses TRBV5-1 and TRBJ1-2; no clear D gene. CDR1 and CDR2 from the germline V gene are SGHRS and YFSETQ. V was pared by 4 bases and J by 2 bases, with 12 bases between. The CDR3 totals 14 residues. In DNA form, the CDR3 reads TGCGCCAGCAGCCCCCGGACGGAAAACTATGGCTACACCTTC. It translates to CASSPRTENYGYTF.

This clone has only one observation. The chain uses TRBV19 and TRBJ2-2; 7 bases agree with TRBD2. The V gene's germline CDR1 is LNHDA and CDR2 SQIVND (reference sequence). Germline trimming cut 0 bases from V and 2 bases from J; bases unmatched to any gene: 6. CDR3 length: 17 residues. The CDR3 loop is CASSIDNRDYNTGELFF. The CDR3 DNA follows: TGTGCCAGTAGTATAGATAACCGGGACTACAACACCGGGGAGCTGTTTTTT.

The chain is built from TRBV9 and TRBJ2-3, with 8 bases lining up with TRBD2. This CDR3 region has 15 residues. Trimming removed 0 bases from V and 4 bases from J; junction bases left unmatched: 4. Germline V gene data show CDR1 as SGDLS and CDR2 as YYNGEE. The DNA of the CDR3 is TGTGCCAGCAGCGTAGGCCGAGCGGGAGCAGATACGCAGTATTTT. Its translation: CASSVGRAGADTQYF.

This chain uses TRBV28 with TRBJ1-5; no definite D call. The germline CDR1 and CDR2 sequences are MDHEN and SYDVKM. The ends were cut back, 3 bases at V and 7 bases at J, with 7 bases in the middle. CDR3 size: 12 residues. The CDR3, as DNA: TGTGCCAGCAGTTTCGGGGTCCAGCCCCAGCATTTT. It translates to CASSFGVQPQHF.

This chain joins TRBV9 and TRBJ2-1; 10 bases fit TRBD2. The length of the CDR3 is 18 residues. Trimming took 3 bases from V and 2 from J; bases not matched to a gene: 11. Germline CDR1 SGDLS, CDR2 YYNGEE. Written as DNA, the CDR3 is TGTGCCAGCAGCGAGGGGACTAGCGTGTCGCGCGCCTACAATGAGCAGTTCTTC. As protein: CASSEGTSVSRAYNEQFF.

The chain couples TRBV5-1 to TRBJ1-3; the D gene is possibly TRBD1 (5 bases). From germline, CDR1 is SGHRS and CDR2 YFSETQ. V shed 3 bases and J shed 0 bases, with 16 bases lying between them. The CDR3 length is 17 residues. The CDR3 nucleotides read TGCGCCAGCAGCTCGGTCCCCTCCGGGGGCTCTGGAAACACCATATATTTT. Protein: CASSSVPSGGSGNTIYF.